This T cell receptor (beta chain) came from a study of blood T cell repertoires in COVID-19. Study-level background: Italy, Spain and the United States were the sources of the convalescent and acute COVID-19 samples. PBMCs, B-cell-depleted T cells, or T cells provided the cDNA or gDNA that made up the material.

Two negative PCRs, clearance, or symptom resolution had been documented for recovered Cohort 3 donors. The CDR3 totals 15 residues. Germline V gene data show CDR1 as LGHNA and CDR2 as YNFKEQ. With V trimmed by 2 bases and J by 4 bases, 6 bases remained unmatched. Assay used: immunoSEQ multiplex PCR; TCRdb lists only in-frame clones, some missing. The sample carries about 250,000 clones, about 87% recorded once. The clonotype originates from a woman aged 50 to 60 who had recovered from COVID-19. This sequence joins TRBV4-2 and TRBJ2-7, with TRBD1 matching over 9 bases. What was sequenced was PBMCs or T cells enriched from blood (not recorded which). CDR3 nucleotide sequence: TGTGCCAGCAGCCAAACTCCGGGACAGGGTTACGAGCAGTACTTC. Its translation: CASSQTPGQGYEQYF.